Below are 3 T cell receptor beta chains sequenced from a single sample in a study of regulatory T cells. Study-level findings and limits: Compared with autologous conventional CD4+ cells and control regulatory cells, CD3G-deficient regulatory T cells showed reduced diversity.

Amplification used 52 TRBV primers and 13 TRBJ primers. Using immunoSEQ multiplex PCR, the repertoire was profiled, and TCRdb retains in-frame clones only, with some absent. The sample has about 6,100 clones; approximately 90% are singletons. These receptors' antigens are unknown. Material: CD4+ Tregs sorted from blood. Every receptor here comes from a person aged 18 to 30 with CD3G deficiency.

The chain joins TRBV5-3 to TRBJ1-2; D might be TRBD1 (6 bases). TRBV5-3 is flagged as an ORF with uncertain function. The CDR3 loop spans 15 amino acids. V lost 0 bases to trimming and J lost 9 bases, with 18 bases between them. The CDR3 coding sequence is TGTGCCAGAAGCTTGGGGTACAGGGCCGGAGGGAGCTACACCTTC. Protein product: CARSLGYRAGGSYTF.

Points on this clone: An end of the junction differs from the germline gene, which may be a read error. J is TRBJ2-7 and V is TRBV10-2; maybe TRBD1 (6 bases). CDR1 WSHSY and CDR2 SAAADI come from the germline V gene. This CDR3 is built from 11 residues. CDR3 region: CASGQGYAQYF. CDR3 DNA: TGCGCCAGCGGGCAGGGGTACGCGCAGTACTTC.

This chain uses TRBV27 with TRBJ1-1; the D gene is possibly TRBD1 (6 bases). Germline CDR1 and CDR2: MNHEY and SMNVEV (reference sequence). The CDR3 consists of 13 residues. Trimming removed 4 bases at V and 4 bases at J, with 10 bases between. DNA for the CDR3: TGTGCCAGCAGTTCCCAGGGGCCCACTGAAGCTTTCTTT. Protein product: CASSSQGPTEAFF.